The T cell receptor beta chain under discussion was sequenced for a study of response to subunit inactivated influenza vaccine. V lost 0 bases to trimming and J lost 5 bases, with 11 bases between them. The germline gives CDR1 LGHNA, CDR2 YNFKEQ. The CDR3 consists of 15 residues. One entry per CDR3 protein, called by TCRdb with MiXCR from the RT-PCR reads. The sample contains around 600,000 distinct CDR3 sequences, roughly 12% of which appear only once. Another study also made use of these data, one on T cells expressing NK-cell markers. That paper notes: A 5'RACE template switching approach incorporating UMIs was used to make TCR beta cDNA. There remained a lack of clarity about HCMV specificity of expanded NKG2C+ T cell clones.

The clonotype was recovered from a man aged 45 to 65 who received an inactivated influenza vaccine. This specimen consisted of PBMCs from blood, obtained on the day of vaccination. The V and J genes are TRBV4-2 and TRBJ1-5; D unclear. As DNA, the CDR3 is TGTGCCAGCAGCCAAGAGCGAAGTACCGATCAGCCCCAGCATTTT. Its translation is CASSQERSTDQPQHF.